The 28 T cell receptor beta chains in this list originate from one sample, sequenced in a study of identical twins. Via MiXCR, TCRdb re-called the 5' RACE reads, giving one row per CDR3 protein. The table records 500,000 or so distinct CDR3 sequences, 13% to 15% of them present only once. The same data also contributed to another study, on yellow fever vaccine responses in identical twins.

Sample: CD4+ T cells sorted from blood. All receptors derive from a woman under 30 in good health.

The chain carries TRBV3-1 and TRBJ2-7; 9 positions match TRBD1. CDR3 size: 14 residues. Germline CDR1 is LGHDT and CDR2 is YNNKEL (reference sequence). The J segment lost 0 bases and the V segment lost 10 bases, leaving 7 bases of the junction unmatched. Here the CDR3 DNA reads TGTGCCACGAAGGACAGGGGAAACTCCTACGAGCAGTACTTC. It translates to CATKDRGNSYEQYF.

This clonotype was detected only a few times. The gene calls are TRBV19 and TRBJ2-1; D not resolved. V gave up 3 bases and J gave up 0 bases, with 12 bases separating them. This CDR3 has 16 amino acids. Germline V lookup: CDR1 LNHDA, CDR2 SQIVND (reference sequence). The CDR3 nucleotides read TGTGCCAGTAGTATCCCGGCCGGCTTCTCCTACAATGAGCAGTTCTTC. It specifies CASSIPAGFSYNEQFF.

This clonotype was seen a handful of times. The chain carries TRBV11-2 and TRBJ2-1, with 7 bases matching TRBD1. CDR1 and CDR2 from the germline V gene are SGHAT and FQNNGV. With V trimmed by 5 bases and J by 4 bases, 14 bases remained unmatched. The CDR3 extends over 17 amino acids. CDR3 coding DNA: TGTGCCAGCAGCACCCAGGGGGTGGTCTGGCCTTACAATGAGCAGTTCTTC. It yields the protein CASSTQGVVWPYNEQFF.

This clonotype was recorded a few times. The J gene is TRBJ2-1, the V gene TRBV20-1; D is possibly TRBD2 (5 bases). Germline lookup yields CDR1 DFQATT and CDR2 SNEGSKA (reference sequence). V was shortened by 6 bases and J by 0 bases, with 15 bases between the two germline ends. This CDR3 comprises 15 residues. The CDR3 sequence: CSASSGISSYNEQFF. The CDR3 DNA is TGCAGTGCAAGCTCCGGGATCAGCTCCTACAATGAGCAGTTCTTC.

This clonotype was found many times. This sequence joins TRBV12-3 or TRBV12-4 and TRBJ2-1; a weak D match, TRBD2 (5 bases). Trimming took 1 base from V and 9 from J, leaving 10 bases between them. The CDR3 covers 13 residues. The CDR3 DNA reads TGTGCCAGCAGTTTAGGAGGGCCGGGTGAGCAGTTCTTC. This gives the protein CASSLGGPGEQFF.

The table lists this clonotype with a few counts. The chain joins TRBV5-1 to TRBJ2-5; D is undetermined. CDR1 SGHRS and CDR2 YFSETQ come from the germline V gene. The germline V and J ends were trimmed by 1 base and 1 base, with 14 bases remaining between them. This CDR3 contains 16 residues. CDR3 residues: CASSLSKTLSQETQYF. CDR3 DNA sequence: TGCGCCAGCAGCTTGTCCAAGACGTTGTCCCAAGAGACCCAGTACTTC.

In its sample, this clonotype was seen a few times. This CDR3 is CASRDRGITGELFF. Here the CDR3 DNA reads TGTGCCAGTCGGGACAGGGGAATCACCGGGGAGCTGTTTTTT. This chain links TRBV7-2 with TRBJ2-2; TRBD1 matches at 10 bases. CDR3 length equals 14 residues. The germline gives CDR1 SGHTA, CDR2 FQGNSA. The J segment lost 4 bases and the V segment lost 9 bases, leaving 5 bases of the junction unmatched.

This clonotype was counted between two and nine times. The rearrangement uses TRBV20-1 and TRBJ2-1; maybe TRBD1 (6 bases). The V end was cut by 1 base, the J end by 0 bases, with 10 bases between. CDR1 DFQATT and CDR2 SNEGSKA come from the germline V gene (reference sequence). The CDR3 runs 15 residues. Written as DNA, the CDR3 is TGCAGTGCTAGAGTCCTGGACAGCTCCTACAATGAGCAGTTCTTC. Translating gives CSARVLDSSYNEQFF.

This clonotype was observed a handful of times. V is TRBV18 and J is TRBJ2-3; 7 bases are a match to TRBD1. CDR1 and CDR2 from the germline V gene are KGHSH and LQKENI. The CDR3 extends over 15 amino acids. J was trimmed by 4 bases and V by 2 bases; bases with no gene match: 6. The CDR3 is CASSPNRQGSDTQYF. The CDR3 coding sequence is TGTGCCAGCTCACCAAACCGACAGGGATCAGATACGCAGTATTTT.

This clonotype was seen a few times. The chain recombines TRBV3-1 with TRBJ1-2; 11 bases are shared with TRBD1. V dropped 6 bases and J dropped 6; count of bases not matched to a gene: 18. In germline, CDR1 is LGHDT, CDR2 YNNKEL (reference sequence). This CDR3 has 18 residues. The CDR3 region has the DNA TGTGCCAGCAGTCCTAGACCCGGACAGGGGGCGTTTGCGGATGGCTACACCTTC. Encoded protein: CASSPRPGQGAFADGYTF. The full variable domain, rest sourced from reference TRBV3-1 and TRBJ1-2, is DTAVSQTPKYLVTQMGNDKSIKCEQNLGHDTMYWYKQDSKKFLKIMFSYNNKELIINETVPNRFSPKSPDKAHLNLHINSLELGDSAVYFCASSPRPGQGAFADGYTFGSGTRLTVV.

The rearrangement links TRBV5-5 to TRBJ2-7, with a tentative D call TRBD1 (6 bases). This CDR3 spans 14 amino acids. Germline values: CDR1 SGHKS, CDR2 YYEKEE (reference sequence). V was cut by 4 bases and J by 3 bases, with 14 bases left in between. The CDR3 sequence is CASSTPGQGYEQYF. In DNA, the CDR3 is TGTGCCAGCAGCACCCCGGGACAAGGCTACGAGCAGTACTTC.

The chain joins TRBV20-1 to TRBJ2-3, with 9 bases matching TRBD2. The V gene's germline CDR1 is DFQATT and CDR2 SNEGSKA (reference sequence). Trimming removed 3 bases from V and 2 bases from J; junction bases left unmatched: 6. The CDR3 sequence is 15 residues long. The CDR3 region is CSASAASGNTDTQYF. DNA for the CDR3: TGCAGTGCTAGCGCGGCTAGCGGGAACACAGATACGCAGTATTTT.

The J gene is TRBJ2-1, the V gene TRBV24-1; 7 positions agree with TRBD2. Germline CDR1 KGHDR, CDR2 SFDVKD. The CDR3 contains 16 residues. V dropped 0 bases and J dropped 5; count of bases not matched to a gene: 6. CDR3 coding DNA: TGTGCCACCAGTGATTTGTCGGCGGGAGAGCACAATGAGCAGTTCTTC. Translated: CATSDLSAGEHNEQFF.

The gene calls are TRBV9 and TRBJ2-7; 7 nucleotides agree with TRBD1. V trimming: 5 bases; J trimming: 6 bases; junction bases outside the gene matches: 11. This CDR3 contains 14 residues. From germline, CDR1 is SGDLS and CDR2 YYNGEE. In nucleotides, the CDR3 is TGTGCCAGCAGTCCGGCCGGGACAGCTGGCGAGCAGTACTTC. This encodes CASSPAGTAGEQYF.

In nucleotides, the CDR3 is TGCAGTGCTAGAGATTGGGGGACAGACTCCTACGAGCAGTACTTC. Protein product: CSARDWGTDSYEQYF. The V gene is TRBV20-1, the J gene TRBJ2-7; 7 bases map to TRBD1. This CDR3 is built from 15 residues. Germline loops: CDR1 DFQATT, CDR2 SNEGSKA (reference sequence). The V segment lost 0 bases and the J segment 0 bases; nucleotides outside the gene matches: 5.

The chain is built from TRBV29-1 and TRBJ2-6; D is uncertain. Germline loops: CDR1 SQVTM, CDR2 ANQGSEA. V dropped 4 bases and J dropped 0 bases, with 7 bases sitting between them. The CDR3 runs to 14 residues. Here the CDR3 DNA reads TGCAGCGTTGTTGGAGACTCTGGGGCCAACGTCCTGACTTTC. It encodes CSVVGDSGANVLTF.

At least ten counts were recorded for this clonotype. The rearrangement links TRBV3-1 to TRBJ2-7; D gene uncertain. CDR3 size: 13 residues. Trimming stripped 1 base from V and 0 bases from J, with 4 bases between. Germline CDR1 reads LGHDT; CDR2 reads YNNKEL (reference sequence). CDR3 residues: CASSQVASYEQYF. CDR3 sequence (DNA): TGTGCCAGCAGCCAAGTGGCCTCCTACGAGCAGTACTTC.

This clonotype was detected only a few times. This chain's CDR3 is CASSLSGAGRSEQYF. The CDR3 DNA reads TGTGCCAGCAGTTTGAGCGGGGCGGGACGTAGCGAGCAGTACTTC. The chain uses TRBV28 and TRBJ2-7; 7 nucleotides agree with TRBD2. The germline V gene encodes CDR1 MDHEN and CDR2 SYDVKM. V shed 3 bases, J shed 6 bases, and the junction held 11 bases outside the gene matches. This CDR3 has 15 residues.

CDR3 bases: TGTGCCAGCAGCGCCGGGACGGAAGATAATTCACCCCTCCACTTT. It codes for CASSAGTEDNSPLHF. This chain connects TRBV12-3 or TRBV12-4 to TRBJ1-6; D is perhaps TRBD1 (5 bases). This CDR3 has 15 amino acids. The germline V and J ends were trimmed by 6 bases and 5 bases, with 14 bases remaining between them.

This clonotype was observed a few times. J is TRBJ2-2 and V is TRBV2; the D is unclear. Trimming took 1 base from V and 1 from J, leaving 10 bases between them. Germline CDR1 is SNHLY and CDR2 is FYNNEI. The CDR3 spans 16 residues. For the CDR3, the DNA is TGTGCCAGCAGTGAAGATCACGGAGTGAACACCGGGGAGCTGTTTTTT. Amino acids: CASSEDHGVNTGELFF.

This clonotype was seen more than once but under ten times. The V gene is TRBV5-1, the J gene TRBJ2-4, with D possibly matching TRBD1 (6 bases). The germline V gene encodes CDR1 SGHRS and CDR2 YFSETQ. V was pared by 1 base and J by 5 bases, with 10 bases between. The CDR3 is made up of 14 amino acids. The CDR3 sequence: CASSLWAGENIQYF. CDR3 sequence (DNA): TGCGCCAGCAGCTTGTGGGCAGGGGAAAACATTCAGTACTTC.

This clonotype has only a few counts. CDR3: CASSYPRQKFSYEQYF. The CDR3 coding sequence is TGTGCCAGCAGTTACCCCCGACAGAAGTTTTCCTACGAGCAGTACTTC. The V call is TRBV6-2 or TRBV6-3, the J call TRBJ2-7; maybe TRBD1 (5 bases). Trimming took 2 bases from V and 1 from J, leaving 15 bases between them. The CDR3 has 16 amino acids. CDR1 is MNHEY and CDR2 is SVGEGT in the germline V gene.

This chain connects TRBV6-5 to TRBJ1-2; a possible D gene is TRBD1 (6 bases). The CDR3 loop spans 12 amino acids. V was cut by 7 bases and J by 2 bases, with 8 bases left in between. The V gene's germline CDR1 is MNHEY and CDR2 SVGAGI. In nucleotides, the CDR3 is TGTGCCAGCAACAGGGCAAACTATGGCTACACCTTC. This translates into CASNRANYGYTF.

The rearrangement joins TRBV5-1 to TRBJ2-1; 8 bases are a match to TRBD1. There are 15 residues in the CDR3. Per germline, CDR1 SGHRS and CDR2 YFSETQ. The ends lost 0 bases at V and 5 bases at J; junction bases unmatched: 4. CDR3 in amino acids: CASSLGTGTHNEQFF. CDR3 DNA: TGCGCCAGCAGCTTGGGGACAGGGACACACAATGAGCAGTTCTTC.

The chain recombines TRBV28 with TRBJ2-1; unclear D gene. The CDR3 runs to 13 residues. V lost 1 base and J lost 6, with 7 bases in between. Germline CDR1 reads MDHEN; CDR2 reads SYDVKM. The CDR3 nucleotides are TGTGCCAGCAGTTTATTAAGCAGCAATGAGCAGTTCTTC. Translating gives CASSLLSSNEQFF.

The chain couples TRBV7-2 to TRBJ2-4; D is uncertain. V was clipped by 1 base and J by 9 bases, with 10 bases between them. The CDR3 length is 13 residues. From germline, CDR1 is SGHTA and CDR2 FQGNSA. The CDR3 nucleotides are TGTGCCAGCAGCTTAGATAGTAGAGGCATTCAGTACTTC. Translating gives CASSLDSRGIQYF.

The chain uses TRBV19 and TRBJ2-2; TRBD1 agrees at 7 bases. There are 17 residues in the CDR3. Germline CDR1 LNHDA, CDR2 SQIVND (reference sequence). V lost 8 bases, J lost 4 bases, and 16 bases stayed unmatched. CDR3 protein: CASQRTEGASGTGELFF. CDR3 coding DNA: TGTGCCAGTCAACGGACCGAGGGGGCGTCAGGCACCGGGGAGCTGTTTTTT.

V gene TRBV6-2 or TRBV6-3 combines with J gene TRBJ2-7; 7 bases align to TRBD2. Germline lookup yields CDR1 MNHEY and CDR2 SVGEGT. V lost 5 bases, J lost 4 bases, and 14 bases stayed unmatched. The CDR3 sequence is 16 residues long. In DNA, the CDR3 is TGTGCCAGCAGTCGCCGGGACGGACTAGGTGTGTACGAGCAGTACTTC. It specifies CASSRRDGLGVYEQYF.